This T cell receptor (beta chain) was captured in a study of blood T cell repertoires in COVID-19 (dated by TCRdb to about 2020). As for the study more broadly: The collaborator samples originated in the United States, Italy and Spain and spanned the acute and convalescent phases of COVID-19. The material from the prospective study consisted of cDNA or gDNA derived from T cells, B-cell-depleted T cells, or PBMCs. The dataset comprised deeply sampled blood TCRbeta repertoires from subjects exposed to, actively infected with, or recovered from COVID-19. A freely available public database, intended as a resource for researchers studying the immune response to SARS-CoV-2, is where the repertoires were released. The samples were drawn from the first 160 participants of the ongoing ImmuneRACE study and from 1,254 subjects provided by 6 global collaborators. Sample metadata almost always included a de-identified subject ID, COVID-19 status, age in years and sex. HLA class I and class II types, where available, came from metadata supplied by the sample provider rather than from assay-based typing. The paper's findings and limits, for the study overall: The amount of clinical and demographic metadata varied by source and participant and was provided uncurated.

TCRbeta CDR3 regions were amplified from genomic DNA using the immunoSEQ Assay, a bias-controlled multiplex PCR. From the authors' description of their analysis: The number of nucleated cells in each sample was estimated from the amplification of reference gene primers within the assay. Sequence reads were collapsed and filtered to measure the absolute abundance of every unique TCRbeta CDR3 rearrangement. For each sample, productive Simpson clonality was calculated by taking the square root of Simpson's diversity index across productive rearrangements. TCRdb holds this immuneACCESS table with in-frame rearrangements only. Some clones are missing; in checked studies, unresolved V genes explain under half, and the rest has no known cause. V and J calls and clone size are those listed in that table; D and trimming were worked out from the DNA. In all, the sample holds hundreds of thousands of clones, and approximately 91% of those were seen once. The ten top clones hold just under 0.8% of the sample.

Collaborating institutions collected whole blood in K2EDTA tubes following their own protocols. For TCRbeta analysis, collaborators shipped samples as frozen whole blood, isolated PBMCs, or DNA extracted from either of those sample types. As concerns this clone: Its antigen target is currently unknown. The input lacks base qualities; no much larger clone sits a single base away.

The sample taken for sequencing was peripheral blood. The TCR was taken from a woman aged 25 to 39 with acute or convalescent COVID-19.

Here is the DNA: TGTGCCAGCAGCTTAGCACACACATTGAACACTGAAGCTTTCTTT. Its amino acids are CASSLAHTLNTEAFF. The sequence links TRBV11-2 to TRBJ1-1, with no reliable assignment of the D segment. Counted from cysteine to phenylalanine, this CDR3 has 15 amino acids. Just the 45-base CDR3 DNA is kept, in frame starting at base 1. The junction shows trimming of 1 base on V and 0 bases on J, plus 9 bases between the germline ends. The germline V gene supplies CDR1 SGHAT and CDR2 FQNNGV.